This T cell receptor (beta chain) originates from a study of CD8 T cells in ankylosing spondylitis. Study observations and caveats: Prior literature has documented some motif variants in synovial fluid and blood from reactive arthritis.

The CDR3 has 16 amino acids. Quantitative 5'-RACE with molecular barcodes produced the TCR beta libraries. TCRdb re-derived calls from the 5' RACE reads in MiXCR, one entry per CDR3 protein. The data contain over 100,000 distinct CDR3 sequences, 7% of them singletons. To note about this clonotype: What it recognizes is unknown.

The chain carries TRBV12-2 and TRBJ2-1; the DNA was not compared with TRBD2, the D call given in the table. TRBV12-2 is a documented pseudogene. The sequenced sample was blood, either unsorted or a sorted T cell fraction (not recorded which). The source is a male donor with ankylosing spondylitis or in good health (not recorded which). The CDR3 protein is CASRLVSGRESNEQFF. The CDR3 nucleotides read TGTGCAAGTCGCTTAGTTAGCGGGCGTGAGTCCAATGAGCAGTTCTTC.